A selection of T cell receptor beta chains follows, all from one sample in a study of blood T cell repertoires in COVID-19. The data were produced by immunoSEQ multiplex PCR, yet TCRdb's version contains in-frame clones alone and is incomplete. The sample consists of 200,000 to 250,000 clones, more than 80% of them appearing once. Source material: peripheral blood. The receptors here all came from a woman of 80 years or more with COVID-19, enrolled during active disease. The CDR3 runs from the conserved cysteine through the conserved F or W. D genes are given only for firm matches. Size values are once, few and many counts, or a class for expanded clones, and some rows have none.

V gene,clone size,J gene,D gene,CDR3 protein,CDR3 DNA
TRBV18,.,TRBJ2-4,.,CASSPLIGGRDIQYF,TGTGCCAGCTCACCATTGATTGGGGGGAGAGACATTCAGTACTTC
TRBV24-1,.,TRBJ1-3,TRBD1,CATSGQGTGRGNTIYF,TGTGCCACCAGTGGTCAGGGGACAGGTCGTGGAAACACCATATATTTT
TRBV3-1/TRBV3-2,.,TRBJ2-7,.,CASSFYHTIQGTAYEQYF,TGTGCCAGCAGCTTCTACCACACTATACAGGGAACCGCCTACGAGCAGTACTTC
TRBV7-2,.,TRBJ1-1,TRBD1,CASSFRTGIAFF,TGTGCCAGCAGCTTCAGGACAGGGATAGCTTTCTTT
TRBV11-2,.,TRBJ2-1,.,CASSFEVQFYNEQFF,TGTGCCAGCAGCTTTGAGGTTCAGTTCTACAATGAGCAGTTCTTC
TRBV5-1,few,TRBJ2-1,.,CASSLERTGVGNEQFF,TGCGCCAGCAGCTTGGAACGTACGGGAGTGGGCAATGAGCAGTTCTTC
TRBV19,.,TRBJ1-2,TRBD1,CASSIHKGGQGNYGYTF,TGTGCCAGTAGTATTCATAAAGGTGGACAGGGAAACTATGGCTACACCTTC
TRBV15,.,TRBJ2-3,TRBD1,CATSRGDRGLGDTQYF,TGTGCCACCAGCAGAGGGGACAGGGGACTGGGAGATACGCAGTATTTT
TRBV19,.,TRBJ1-5,TRBD1,CASRGTASEPQHF,TGTGCCAGTAGGGGGACAGCCTCGGAGCCCCAGCATTTT
TRBV6-5,.,TRBJ1-2,.,CASTSGGGYGYTF,TGTGCCAGCACTTCCGGGGGTGGGTATGGCTACACCTTC
TRBV20-1,few,TRBJ1-2,TRBD1,CSASSTLTDRGRSLSYGYTF,TGCAGTGCTAGTTCTACCTTAACCGACAGGGGACGAAGCCTTAGCTATGGCTACACCTTC
TRBV4-3,.,TRBJ1-2,.,CASSTIPTYGYTF,TGCGCCAGCAGTACTATCCCAACCTATGGCTACACCTTC
TRBV6-5,once,TRBJ1-2,.,CASSYSMADYGYTF,TGTGCCAGCAGTTACTCGATGGCAGACTATGGCTACACCTTC
TRBV9,.,TRBJ2-7,.,CASSPGAQRVGEQYF,TGTGCCAGCAGCCCGGGAGCCCAGCGGGTCGGAGAGCAGTACTTC
TRBV18,once,TRBJ1-2,.,CASSPPKTDYGYTF,TGTGCCAGCTCACCACCGAAAACAGACTATGGCTACACCTTC
TRBV14,.,TRBJ1-1,.,CASSPSGARAFF,TGTGCCAGCAGCCCCTCAGGGGCGAGGGCTTTCTTT
TRBV5-1,.,TRBJ1-1,TRBD1,CASSREGAVNTEAFF,TGCGCCAGCAGCCGCGAGGGGGCGGTGAACACTGAAGCTTTCTTT
TRBV24-1,.,TRBJ1-6,TRBD1,CATSDLPAPDEQGGGSPLHF,TGTGCCACCAGTGATTTGCCGGCGCCTGACGAACAGGGGGGCGGTTCACCCCTCCACTTT
TRBV5-1,.,TRBJ2-3,.,CASSSPRASGTDTQYF,TGCGCCAGCAGCTCCCCCCGGGCTAGCGGCACAGATACGCAGTATTTT
TRBV5-1,.,TRBJ2-3,.,CASSIRGSTDTQYF,TGCGCCAGCAGCATCCGGGGGAGCACAGATACGCAGTATTTT